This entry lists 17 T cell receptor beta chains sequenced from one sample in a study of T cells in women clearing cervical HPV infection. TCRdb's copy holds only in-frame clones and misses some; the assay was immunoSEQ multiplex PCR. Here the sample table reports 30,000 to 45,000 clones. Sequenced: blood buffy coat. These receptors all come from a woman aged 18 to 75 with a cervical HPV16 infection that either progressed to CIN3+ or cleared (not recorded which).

The CDR3 is CASSPGQDAYEQYF. Partial CDR3 DNA: TGTGCCAGCTCACCAGGACAGGACGCTTACGAG. The V and J genes are TRBV18 and TRBJ2-7; TRBD1 matches 7 bases. The read ends 3 residues shy of where the CDR3 ends; the end is completed using the germline J gene. CDR1 KGHSH and CDR2 LQKENI come from the germline V gene. The CDR3 runs to 14 residues. V shed 2 bases, J shed 4 bases, and the junction held 5 bases outside the gene matches.

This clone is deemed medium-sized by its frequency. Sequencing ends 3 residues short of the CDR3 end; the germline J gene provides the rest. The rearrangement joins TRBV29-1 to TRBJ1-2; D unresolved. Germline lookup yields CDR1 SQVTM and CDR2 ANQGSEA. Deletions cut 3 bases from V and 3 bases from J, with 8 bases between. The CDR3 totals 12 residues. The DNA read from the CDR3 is TGCAGCGTTGAGGAGGGCTACTATGGC. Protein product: CSVEEGYYG. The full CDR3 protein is CSVEEGYYGYTF.

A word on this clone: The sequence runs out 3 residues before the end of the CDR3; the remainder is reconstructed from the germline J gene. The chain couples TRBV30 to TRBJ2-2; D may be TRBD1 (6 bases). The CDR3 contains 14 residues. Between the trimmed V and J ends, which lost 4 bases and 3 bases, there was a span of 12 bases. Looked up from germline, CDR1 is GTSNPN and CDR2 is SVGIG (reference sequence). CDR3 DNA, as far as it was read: TGTGCCTGGATAAGGCAGGGGTACACCGGGGAG. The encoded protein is CAWIRQGYTGE. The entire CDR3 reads CAWIRQGYTGELFF.

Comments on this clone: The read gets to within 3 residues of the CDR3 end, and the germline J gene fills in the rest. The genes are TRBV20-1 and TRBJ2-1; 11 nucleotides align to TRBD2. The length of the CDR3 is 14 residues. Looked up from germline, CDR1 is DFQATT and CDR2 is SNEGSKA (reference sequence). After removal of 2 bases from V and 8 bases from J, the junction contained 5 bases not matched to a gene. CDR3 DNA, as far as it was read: TGCAGTGCTAGATCACTAGCGGGGGCCTATGAG. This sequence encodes CSARSLAGAYE. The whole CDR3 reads CSARSLAGAYEQFF.

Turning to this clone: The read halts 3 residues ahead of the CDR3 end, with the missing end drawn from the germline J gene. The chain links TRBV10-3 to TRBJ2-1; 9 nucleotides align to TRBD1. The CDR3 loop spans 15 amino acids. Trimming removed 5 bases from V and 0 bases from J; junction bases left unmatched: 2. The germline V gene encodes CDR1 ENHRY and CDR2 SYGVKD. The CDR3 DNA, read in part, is TGTGCCATCAGTCAGACAGGGGGCTCCTACAATGAG. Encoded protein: CAISQTGGSYNE. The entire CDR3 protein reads CAISQTGGSYNEQFF.

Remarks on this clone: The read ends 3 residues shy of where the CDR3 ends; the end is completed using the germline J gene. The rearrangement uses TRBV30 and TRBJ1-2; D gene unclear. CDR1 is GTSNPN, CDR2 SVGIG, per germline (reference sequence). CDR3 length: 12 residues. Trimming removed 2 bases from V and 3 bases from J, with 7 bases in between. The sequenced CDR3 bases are TGTGCCTGGAGTCAGTTCTACTATGGC. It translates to CAWSQFYYG. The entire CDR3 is CAWSQFYYGYTF.

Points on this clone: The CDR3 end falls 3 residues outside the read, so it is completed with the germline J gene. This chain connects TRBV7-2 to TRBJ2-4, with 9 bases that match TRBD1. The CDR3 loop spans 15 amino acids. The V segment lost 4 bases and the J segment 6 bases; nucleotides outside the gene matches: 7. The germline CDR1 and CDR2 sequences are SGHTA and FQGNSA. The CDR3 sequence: CASSSKGQGRNIQYF. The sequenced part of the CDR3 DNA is TGTGCCAGCAGCTCGAAGGGACAGGGCAGAAACATT.

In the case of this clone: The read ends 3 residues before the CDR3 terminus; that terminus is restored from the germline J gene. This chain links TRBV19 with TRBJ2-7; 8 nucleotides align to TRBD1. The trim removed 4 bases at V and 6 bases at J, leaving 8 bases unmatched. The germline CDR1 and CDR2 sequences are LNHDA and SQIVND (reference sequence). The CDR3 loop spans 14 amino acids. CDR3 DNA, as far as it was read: TGTGCCAGTAGTAGGACAGGGCCGACGGGCGAG. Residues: CASSRTGPTGE. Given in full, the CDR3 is CASSRTGPTGEQYF. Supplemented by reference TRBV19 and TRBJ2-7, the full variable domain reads DGGITQSPKYLFRKEGQNVTLSCEQNLNHDAMYWYRQDPGQGLRLIYYSQIVNDFQKGDIAEGYSVSREKKESFPLTVTSAQKNPTAFYLCASSRTGPTGEQYFGPGTRLTVT.

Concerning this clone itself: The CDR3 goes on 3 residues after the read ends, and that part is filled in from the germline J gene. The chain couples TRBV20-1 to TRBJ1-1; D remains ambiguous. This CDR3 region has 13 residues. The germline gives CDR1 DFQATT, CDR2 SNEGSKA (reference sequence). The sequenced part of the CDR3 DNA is TGCAGTGCTAGAGGGGCCGAACAGATCTCG. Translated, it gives CSARGAEQIS. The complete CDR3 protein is CSARGAEQISAFF.

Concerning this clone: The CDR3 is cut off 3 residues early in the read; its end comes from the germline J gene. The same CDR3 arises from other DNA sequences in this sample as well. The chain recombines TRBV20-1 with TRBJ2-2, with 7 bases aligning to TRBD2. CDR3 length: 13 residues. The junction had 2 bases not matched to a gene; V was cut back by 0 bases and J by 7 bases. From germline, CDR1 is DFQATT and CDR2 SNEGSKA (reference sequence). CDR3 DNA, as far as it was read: TGCAGTGCTAGAGATCGCGGGGGCGGGGAG. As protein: CSARDRGGGE. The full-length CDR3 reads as CSARDRGGGELFF.

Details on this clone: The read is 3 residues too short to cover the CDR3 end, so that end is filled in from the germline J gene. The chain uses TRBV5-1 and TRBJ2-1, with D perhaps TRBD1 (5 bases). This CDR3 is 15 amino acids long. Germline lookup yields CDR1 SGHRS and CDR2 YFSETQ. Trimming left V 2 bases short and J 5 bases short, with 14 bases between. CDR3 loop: CASSFQGVTNNEQFF. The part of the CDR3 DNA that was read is TGCGCCAGCAGCTTTCAGGGCGTCACTAACAATGAG.

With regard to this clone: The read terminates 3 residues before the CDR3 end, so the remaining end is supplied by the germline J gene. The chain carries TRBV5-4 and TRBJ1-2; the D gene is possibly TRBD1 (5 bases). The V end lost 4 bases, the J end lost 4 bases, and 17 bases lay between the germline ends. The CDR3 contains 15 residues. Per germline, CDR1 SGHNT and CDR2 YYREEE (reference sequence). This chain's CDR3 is CASSRGTSLGYGYTF. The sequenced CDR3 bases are TGTGCCAGCAGCCGGGGGACCTCCTTGGGCTATGGC.

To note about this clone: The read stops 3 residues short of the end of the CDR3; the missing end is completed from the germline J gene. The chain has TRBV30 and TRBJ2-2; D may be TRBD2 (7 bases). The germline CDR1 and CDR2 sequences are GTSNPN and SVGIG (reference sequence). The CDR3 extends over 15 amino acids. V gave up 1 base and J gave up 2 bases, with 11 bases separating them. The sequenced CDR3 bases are TGTGCCTGGAGTGCGAGGGGGGGTAACACCGGGGAG. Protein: CAWSARGGNTGE. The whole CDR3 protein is CAWSARGGNTGELFF.

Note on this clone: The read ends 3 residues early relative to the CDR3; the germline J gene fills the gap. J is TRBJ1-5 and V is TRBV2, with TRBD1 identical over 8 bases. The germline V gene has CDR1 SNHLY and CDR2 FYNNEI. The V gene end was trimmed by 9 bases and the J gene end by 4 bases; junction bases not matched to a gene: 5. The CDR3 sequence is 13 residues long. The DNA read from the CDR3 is TGTGCCAGTCGGGACAGGAGTAATCAGCCC. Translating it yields CASRDRSNQP. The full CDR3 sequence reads CASRDRSNQPQHF. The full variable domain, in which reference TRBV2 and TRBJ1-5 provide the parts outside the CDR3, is EPEVTQTPSHQVTQMGQEVILRCVPISNHLYFYWYRQILGQKVEFLVSFYNNEISEKSEIFDDQFSVERPDGSNFTLKIRSTKLEDSAMYFCASRDRSNQPQHFGDGTRLSIL.

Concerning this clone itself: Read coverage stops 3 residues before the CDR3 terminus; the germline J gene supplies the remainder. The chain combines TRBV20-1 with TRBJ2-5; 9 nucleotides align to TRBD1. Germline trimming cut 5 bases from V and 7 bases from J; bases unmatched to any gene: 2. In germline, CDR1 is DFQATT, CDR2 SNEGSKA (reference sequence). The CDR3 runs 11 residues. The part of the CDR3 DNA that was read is TGCAGTGCTGGACAGGGGACGACC. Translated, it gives CSAGQGTT. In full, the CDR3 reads CSAGQGTTQYF.

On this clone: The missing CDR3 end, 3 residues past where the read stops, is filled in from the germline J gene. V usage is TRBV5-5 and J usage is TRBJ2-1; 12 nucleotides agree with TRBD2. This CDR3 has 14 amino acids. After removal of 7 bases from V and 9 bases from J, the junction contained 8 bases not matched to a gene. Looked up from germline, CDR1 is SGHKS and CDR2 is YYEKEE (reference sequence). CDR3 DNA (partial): TGTGCCAGCTGGGAACTAGCGGGGGGCGGTGAG. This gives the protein CASWELAGGGE. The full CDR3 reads CASWELAGGGEQFF.

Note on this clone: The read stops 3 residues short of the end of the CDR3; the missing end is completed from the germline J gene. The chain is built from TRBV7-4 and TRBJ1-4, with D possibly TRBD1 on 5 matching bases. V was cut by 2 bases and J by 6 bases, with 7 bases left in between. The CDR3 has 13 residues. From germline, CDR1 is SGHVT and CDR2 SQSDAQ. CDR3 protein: CASSLRRDEKLFF. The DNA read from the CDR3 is TGTGCCAGCAGCTTACGCAGGGATGAAAAA. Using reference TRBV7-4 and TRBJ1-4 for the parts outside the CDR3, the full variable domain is GAGVSQSPRYKVAKRGRDVALRCDSISGHVTLYWYRQTLGQGSEVLTYSQSDAQRDKSGRPSGRFSAERPERSVSTLKIQRTEQGDSAVYLCASSLRRDEKLFFGSGTQLSVL.